This TCR beta chain is drawn from a study of vaccination and CD4 T cells after COVID-19. Turning to the study itself: The cells were exposed to overlapping spike peptides originating from SARS-CoV-2, HCoV-NL63, HCoV-OC43 and HCoV-229E for stimulation.

Oncomine TCR Beta short-read sequencing was applied to DNA from cultured CD4+ T cells. TCRdb fed the PCR reads into MiXCR, producing one record per CDR3 protein. The sample carries about 16,000 distinct CDR3 sequences, around three fifths recorded once. As for treatment: approximately 11-day PBMC culture with coronavirus spike peptide pools or control peptides (ViraFEST assay). Comment on this clonotype: No antigen is known for it.

The CDR3 spans 12 residues. CDR1 and CDR2 from the germline V gene are LGHDT and YNNKEL (reference sequence). Trimming took 3 bases from V and 6 from J, leaving 8 bases between them. The receptor was derived from a human donor who had recovered from COVID-19. This chain connects TRBV3-1 to TRBJ1-1, with D uncertain. Sequencing used CD4+ T cells from blood, cultured in vitro. As DNA, the CDR3 is TGTGCCAGCAGCCAGAGCGGGCCTGAAGCTTTCTTT. It codes for CASSQSGPEAFF.